The rows below give T cell receptor beta chains drawn from one sample of a study of fetal regulatory T cell absence and autoimmunity. The table came from immunoSEQ multiplex PCR; TCRdb's copy has only in-frame clones and leaves some out. The data show just over 45,000 clones, roughly 80% seen once. The source material was cord blood. Receptors originate from a newborn boy with IPEX syndrome. Both conserved end residues are part of each CDR3. A D gene is named only where the DNA matches it firmly. Clone size is not always given. Where it is, it says once, few, many or a class for expanded clones.

V	size	J	D	CDR3	DNA
TRBV5-6	-	TRBJ2-1	-	CASSQAGGPHNEQFF	TGTGCCAGCAGCCAGGCCGGGGGGCCCCACAATGAGCAGTTCTTC
TRBV27	once	TRBJ2-3	TRBD1	CASSMGQGHMYF	TGTGCCAGCAGTATGGGACAGGGCCATATGTATTTT
TRBV4-1	-	TRBJ1-4	TRBD1	CASSPEQGVQLFF	TGCGCCAGCAGCCCAGAACAGGGGGTGCAACTGTTTTTT
TRBV6-5	-	TRBJ2-3	TRBD1	CASSLRTGGLDTQYF	TGTGCCAGCAGCCTTAGGACAGGGGGGCTAGATACGCAGTATTTT
TRBV6-5	-	TRBJ2-5	-	CASSYGGAGETQYF	TGTGCCAGCAGTTACGGGGGGGCCGGAGAGACCCAGTACTTC
TRBV14	-	TRBJ1-4	-	CASSQDGKTNEKLFF	TGTGCCAGCAGCCAAGATGGAAAAACTAATGAAAAACTGTTTTTT
TRBV7-2	-	TRBJ2-5	TRBD1	CASSSDRGETQYF	TGTGCCAGCAGCTCGGACAGGGGAGAGACCCAGTACTTC
TRBV4-1	once	TRBJ2-1	-	CASSQGVGGGFEQFF	TGCGCCAGCAGCCAAGGGGTAGGGGGAGGATTTGAGCAGTTCTTC
TRBV7-6	-	TRBJ2-1	-	CASTKVTGGYEQFF	TGTGCCAGCACCAAGGTGACAGGAGGCTATGAGCAGTTCTTC
TRBV9	-	TRBJ2-2	-	CASSVGTGELFF	TGTGCCAGCAGCGTAGGGACCGGGGAGCTGTTTTTT
TRBV15	once	TRBJ2-1	TRBD2	CATSRDGGLVNEQFF	TGTGCCACCAGCAGAGACGGTGGACTAGTCAATGAGCAGTTCTTC
TRBV6-1	few	TRBJ1-5	-	CASSEGNQPQHF	TGTGCCAGCAGTGAGGGCAATCAGCCCCAGCATTTT
TRBV9	few	TRBJ2-1	-	CASSGPTALPQFF	TGTGCCAGCAGCGGACCCACAGCCTTACCGCAGTTCTTC
TRBV6-6	few	TRBJ2-7	TRBD2	CASCAGTSMYEQYF	TGTGCCAGCTGCGCCGGGACTAGCATGTACGAGCAGTACTTC
TRBV29-1	-	TRBJ2-7	-	CSVVGGESYEQYF	TGCAGCGTTGTAGGGGGGGAGTCCTACGAGCAGTACTTC
TRBV6-5	-	TRBJ2-1	TRBD2	CASTLAGPPNEQFF	TGTGCCAGCACCCTAGCGGGGCCGCCCAATGAGCAGTTCTTC
TRBV7-9	-	TRBJ2-6	-	CASRPSGRPSNVLTF	TGTGCCAGCAGGCCTTCGGGACGGCCATCCAACGTCCTGACTTTC
TRBV4-1	-	TRBJ2-1	TRBD2	CASSQSVLAGGKYNEQFF	TGCGCCAGCAGCCAGTCGGTATTAGCGGGGGGGAAGTACAATGAGCAGTTCTTC
TRBV7-2	-	TRBJ2-7	-	CASSLGPGLYEQYF	TGTGCCAGCAGCTTAGGACCAGGGCTCTACGAGCAGTACTTC
TRBV13	-	TRBJ2-3	-	CASSLTPEGDTQYF	TGTGCCAGCAGCCTCACCCCTGAGGGAGATACGCAGTATTTT
TRBV7-2	-	TRBJ2-1	-	CASSPGLANSGYNEQFF	TGTGCCAGCAGCCCAGGACTGGCGAATTCAGGCTACAATGAGCAGTTCTTC
TRBV18	-	TRBJ1-1	-	CASSPGGAADTEAFF	TGTGCCAGCTCACCTGGAGGGGCGGCGGACACTGAAGCTTTCTTT
TRBV19	-	TRBJ2-2	TRBD2	CASTRTSGRVTGELFF	TGTGCCAGTACCAGGACTAGCGGGAGAGTTACCGGGGAGCTGTTTTTT
TRBV30	-	TRBJ2-2	-	CAWSGQMRTGELFF	TGTGCCTGGAGTGGGCAGATGAGAACCGGGGAGCTGTTTTTT
TRBV10-3	-	TRBJ2-1	-	CATMTRSGRDEQFF	TGTGCCACCATGACTAGATCCGGTCGCGATGAGCAGTTCTTC
TRBV10-3	-	TRBJ1-2	-	CAITLDPLKNGYTF	TGTGCGATCACTTTGGACCCTCTCAAGAATGGCTACACCTTC
TRBV27	-	TRBJ2-6	-	CASSFGSGANVLTF	TGTGCCAGCAGTTTCGGCTCTGGGGCCAACGTCCTGACTTTC
TRBV6-6	-	TRBJ1-3	TRBD1	CASSYGTGQGNTIYF	TGTGCCAGCAGTTACGGGACAGGGCAGGGAAACACCATATATTTT
TRBV4-3	few	TRBJ1-5	TRBD1	CASSLGTGKPQHF	TGCGCCAGCAGCCTCGGGACAGGGAAGCCCCAGCATTTT